This passage covers 12 T cell receptor beta chains from one sample sequenced in a study of cytotoxic CD8 clonotypes in ibrutinib-treated CLL. Clones were read by immunoSEQ multiplex PCR, and TCRdb kept only the in-frame ones, dropping some. Of tens of thousands of clones in the sample, roughly 70% are singletons; the top ten hold roughly 9.1%. The sample here was PBMCs, taken at disease progression, from a patient treated with ibrutinib. The receptors stem from a human donor with chronic lymphocytic leukemia.

The J gene is TRBJ2-7, the V gene TRBV4-1; 7 positions match TRBD1. Germline V gene lookup returns CDR1 MGHRA and CDR2 YSYEKL. V was pared by 0 bases and J by 2 bases, with 4 bases of the junction left unmatched. CDR3 size: 15 residues. The CDR3 nucleotides read TGCGCCAGCAGCCAAGATCGGGACAGAACCTACGAGCAGTACTTC. Translated: CASSQDRDRTYEQYF.

The chain has TRBV6-1 and TRBJ2-7, with D possibly matching TRBD2 (6 bases). Germline CDR1 is MNHNS and CDR2 is SASEGT. The CDR3 is 13 amino acids. Trimming stripped 6 bases from V and 3 bases from J, with 12 bases between. This CDR3 is CASRRDSDYEQYF. Written as DNA, the CDR3 is TGTGCCAGCAGAAGGGACTCAGACTACGAGCAGTACTTC.

The chain is built from TRBV27 and TRBJ2-1; D gene unclear. CDR1 is MNHEY, CDR2 SMNVEV, per germline (reference sequence). This CDR3 contains 11 residues. The V end was cut by 5 bases, the J end by 10 bases, with 9 bases between. Here the CDR3 reads CASSTNMEQFF. The DNA of the CDR3 is TGTGCCAGCAGTACTAACATGGAGCAGTTCTTC.

This sequence joins TRBV15 and TRBJ2-7; 8 positions match TRBD1. Germline trimming cut 3 bases from V and 5 bases from J; bases unmatched to any gene: 9. The CDR3 loop spans 15 amino acids. Germline CDR1 LNHNV, CDR2 YYDKDF (reference sequence). As DNA, the CDR3 is TGTGCCACCAGCAGGGACAGGGAACGGCGTGACGAGCAGTACTTC. This codes for CATSRDRERRDEQYF.

Here the CDR3 reads CASSLGPYTEAFF. In nucleotides, the CDR3 is TGTGCCAGCAGCTTGGGGCCCTACACTGAAGCTTTCTTT. The genes are TRBV5-6 and TRBJ1-1, with D hard to call. V was pared by 0 bases and J by 3 bases, with 6 bases between. Germline CDR1 is SGHDT and CDR2 is YYEEEE. The CDR3 length is 13 residues.

This clone has just a few counts. The genes are TRBV5-1 and TRBJ1-2, with 9 bases fitting TRBD1. Germline CDR1 SGHRS, CDR2 YFSETQ. This CDR3 region has 15 residues. V was clipped by 4 bases and J by 4 bases; unmatched bases: 8. Here the CDR3 reads CASSVRQGGFYGYTF. The CDR3 nucleotides are TGCGCCAGCAGCGTGAGACAGGGGGGATTCTATGGCTACACCTTC.

The chain couples TRBV19 to TRBJ2-2; perhaps TRBD2 as D (5 bases). V lost 6 bases, J lost 4 bases, and 15 bases lay in between. The CDR3 spans 15 residues. Germline loops: CDR1 LNHDA, CDR2 SQIVND (reference sequence). CDR3 DNA: TGTGCCAGTAGGAGAGCGGCGCACTCCACCGGGGAGCTGTTTTTT. This encodes CASRRAAHSTGELFF.

J is TRBJ1-1 and V is TRBV9, with a tentative D call TRBD1 (5 bases). The CDR3 length is 13 residues. The V gene's germline CDR1 is SGDLS and CDR2 YYNGEE. V lost 1 base, J lost 1 base, and 5 bases lay in between. The CDR3: CASSVQGNTEAFF. The CDR3 DNA is TGTGCCAGCAGCGTACAGGGGAACACTGAAGCTTTCTTT.

V usage is TRBV4-1 and J usage is TRBJ2-1, with 10 bases aligning to TRBD2. CDR1 and CDR2 from the germline V gene are MGHRA and YSYEKL. The CDR3 length is 21 residues. V was pared by 4 bases and J by 0 bases, with 18 bases of the junction left unmatched. The CDR3 DNA is TGCGCCAGCAGCCCCCACACGGGGGGACTAGCGCCCACGAGCTCCTACAATGAGCAGTTCTTC. This translates into CASSPHTGGLAPTSSYNEQFF.

J is TRBJ2-1 and V is TRBV6-1; D call uncertain. From germline, CDR1 is MNHNS and CDR2 SASEGT. This CDR3 comprises 15 residues. V was trimmed by 7 bases and J by 6 bases, leaving 19 bases between them. The CDR3 reads CASTLMGKSGNEQFF. In DNA, the CDR3 is TGTGCCAGCACCCTGATGGGGAAGAGTGGCAATGAGCAGTTCTTC.

This sequence joins TRBV4-1 and TRBJ1-4; 7 bases line up with TRBD1. Germline-derived CDR1 and CDR2 are MGHRA and YSYEKL. V lost 4 bases and J lost 6; bases outside the gene matches: 11. CDR3 size: 16 residues. CDR3 residues: CASSPQGTGADEKLFF. CDR3 DNA: TGCGCCAGCAGCCCCCAGGGAACAGGGGCCGATGAAAAACTGTTTTTT.

The chain has TRBV7-8 and TRBJ2-3; perhaps TRBD2 as D (5 bases). CDR3 length: 17 residues. Trimming stripped 7 bases from V and 0 bases from J, with 20 bases between. Per germline, CDR1 SGHVS and CDR2 FQNEAQ. The CDR3, as DNA: TGTGCCAGCATTAACACGATAGTGTCGGGGAGCACAGATACGCAGTATTTT. This sequence encodes CASINTIVSGSTDTQYF.